These 27 T cell receptor beta chains share one sample of origin, sequenced in a study of cytomegalovirus exposure and HLA in healthy donors. Vbeta (60) and Jbeta (13) primers were used in the PCR. Profiling relied on immunoSEQ multiplex PCR, and the TCRdb table lists in-frame clones only, not all of them. The sample shows 150,000 to 200,000 clones, about 83% of them seen only once. Sequenced material: PBMCs. All receptors come from a female donor in good health and CMV-seronegative.

The J gene is TRBJ2-5, the V gene TRBV21-1; no DNA check was done on the table's D call, TRBD2. TRBV21-1 is recorded as a pseudogene. The CDR3 consists of 15 residues. DNA for the CDR3: TGTGCCAGCAGCAATAGCGGGGGGCGGGGGGAGACCCAGTACTTC. Protein: CASSNSGGRGETQYF.

This clone was counted once. The chain has TRBV27 and TRBJ2-5; 7 bases agree with TRBD2. The CDR3 is made up of 13 amino acids. The germline V gene has CDR1 MNHEY and CDR2 SMNVEV (reference sequence). The V and J ends lost 5 bases and 5 bases, in that order; junction bases with no gene match: 5. CDR3 protein: CASSLAGAETQYF. CDR3 nucleotide sequence: TGTGCCAGCAGTCTCGCGGGAGCCGAGACCCAGTACTTC.

A few counts support this clone. The genes are TRBV6-1 and TRBJ1-6, with TRBD1 matching 11 bases. The germline V gene encodes CDR1 MNHNS and CDR2 SASEGT. V was pared by 7 bases and J by 14 bases, with 10 bases of the junction left unmatched. This CDR3 is built from 14 residues. CDR3 bases: TGTGCCAGCACCGACGGGGACAGGGGGTCTGCCCTCCACTTT. Translating it yields CASTDGDRGSALHF.

The rearrangement uses TRBV28 and TRBJ2-1, with no clear D. The CDR3 covers 11 residues. Per germline, CDR1 MDHEN and CDR2 SYDVKM. The V end was cut by 8 bases, the J end by 4 bases, with 6 bases between. The CDR3 sequence is CASGPYNEQFF. In nucleotides, the CDR3 is TGTGCCAGCGGGCCTTACAATGAGCAGTTCTTC.

CDR3 sequence reads: CSVFGGQGGSHEQFF. The CDR3 coding sequence is TGCAGCGTTTTTGGAGGGCAGGGTGGAAGCCATGAGCAGTTCTTC. This chain joins TRBV29-1 and TRBJ2-1, with a tentative D call TRBD2 (6 bases). Germline CDR1 reads SQVTM; CDR2 reads ANQGSEA. Trimming cost V 5 bases and J 8 bases, with 22 bases left between them. CDR3 length: 15 residues.

This rearrangement joins TRBV12-5 to TRBJ2-2; 12 bases agree with TRBD1. This CDR3 spans 15 amino acids. V gave up 5 bases and J gave up 6 bases; unmatched junction bases: 4. CDR1 is LGHNT, CDR2 FRNRAP, per germline. The CDR3 coding sequence is TGTGCTAGTGGTACCGGGACAGGGGGCTCCGGGGAGCTGTTTTTT. Its translation is CASGTGTGGSGELFF.

The gene calls are TRBV30 and TRBJ2-1, with TRBD2 matching 9 bases. This CDR3 has 15 amino acids. Germline V CDR1 and CDR2: GTSNPN, SVGIG (reference sequence). V was clipped by 7 bases and J by 0 bases; unmatched bases: 7. The DNA of the CDR3 is TGTGCCTCCAGCGGGGGGCCAGTCTCCTACAATGAGCAGTTCTTC. Its protein is CASSGGPVSYNEQFF.

The sample holds one count of this clone. The V call is TRBV21-1, the J call TRBJ1-1; TRBD1, the table's D call, was not compared with the DNA. TRBV21-1 is classified as a pseudogene. The CDR3 spans 15 residues. This CDR3 is CASSAKGQPNTEAFF. The CDR3 nucleotides read TGTGCCAGCAGCGCTAAGGGACAGCCGAACACTGAAGCTTTCTTT.

This chain links TRBV28 with TRBJ2-7; 7 positions agree with TRBD1. CDR1 is MDHEN and CDR2 is SYDVKM in the germline V gene. V lost 5 bases to trimming and J lost 6 bases; unmatched junction nucleotides: 10. The CDR3 is made up of 14 amino acids. CDR3 region: CASSATTGDREQYF. For the CDR3, the DNA is TGTGCCAGCAGTGCAACAACAGGGGACCGCGAGCAGTACTTC.

The genes are TRBV7-2 and TRBJ2-7; the match to TRBD2 covers 7 bases. The V gene end was trimmed by 5 bases and the J gene end by 3 bases; junction bases not matched to a gene: 10. The CDR3 runs 15 residues. Germline CDR1 SGHTA, CDR2 FQGNSA. The CDR3 protein is CASSISGAVGYEQYF. CDR3 in DNA: TGTGCCAGCAGCATCAGCGGGGCCGTGGGCTACGAGCAGTACTTC.

Only one count was recorded for this clone. The V gene is TRBV19, the J gene TRBJ2-7; D gene ambiguous. Germline CDR1 is LNHDA and CDR2 is SQIVND (reference sequence). The CDR3 contains 16 residues. V shed 1 base and J shed 0 bases, with 13 bases lying between them. The CDR3 DNA reads as TGTGCCAGTAGTATAGTTTTAACTCCGAGCTCCTACGAGCAGTACTTC. This translates into CASSIVLTPSSYEQYF.

The chain has TRBV18 and TRBJ2-3; possibly TRBD1 for D (5 bases). The germline V gene encodes CDR1 KGHSH and CDR2 LQKENI. The CDR3 totals 15 residues. Trimming shortened V by 2 bases and J by 1 base, and 10 bases separated the two germline ends. CDR3 bases: TGTGCCAGCTCACCAGGCAGGGCTGGCACAGATACGCAGTATTTT. Encoded protein: CASSPGRAGTDTQYF.

The V gene is TRBV28, the J gene TRBJ2-2; no reliable D call. CDR3 length: 12 residues. Between the trimmed V and J ends, which lost 2 bases and 6 bases, there was a span of 4 bases. CDR1 MDHEN and CDR2 SYDVKM come from the germline V gene. This CDR3 reads CASSLLSGELFF. The CDR3 DNA is TGTGCCAGCAGTTTACTTTCCGGGGAGCTGTTTTTT.

The V and J genes are TRBV7-9 and TRBJ2-1, with a weak D call TRBD2 (6 bases). CDR3 length equals 16 residues. Deletions cut 3 bases from V and 5 bases from J, with 17 bases between. CDR1 and CDR2 (germline): SEHNR, FQNEAQ (reference sequence). The CDR3 DNA sequence: TGTGCCAGCAGCTTGCTAGCTACGGGAGCGGACAATGAGCAGTTCTTC. Translating gives CASSLLATGADNEQFF.

This clone was picked up one time. The chain employs TRBV6-1 and TRBJ2-1, with TRBD2 matching over 9 bases. From germline, CDR1 is MNHNS and CDR2 SASEGT. Trimming removed 3 bases from V and 0 bases from J; junction bases left unmatched: 3. This CDR3 has 16 residues. The CDR3 sequence is CASSEREGLSYNEQFF. In DNA, the CDR3 is TGTGCCAGCAGTGAGCGGGAGGGCCTCTCCTACAATGAGCAGTTCTTC.

The CDR3 DNA is TGCGCCAGCAGCCTAGGGACAGGGGCCCGGGACGAGCAGTACTTC. Protein sequence: CASSLGTGARDEQYF. V usage is TRBV5-1 and J usage is TRBJ2-7, with TRBD1 identical over 10 bases. The J segment lost 5 bases and the V segment lost 4 bases, leaving 9 bases of the junction unmatched. Germline CDR1 and CDR2: SGHRS and YFSETQ. The CDR3 is made up of 15 amino acids.

This chain joins TRBV5-6 and TRBJ1-5; 7 nucleotides line up with TRBD1. This CDR3 region has 15 residues. From germline, CDR1 is SGHDT and CDR2 YYEEEE. J was trimmed by 4 bases and V by 3 bases; bases with no gene match: 7. The CDR3 region is CASSSRQGWNQPQHF. CDR3 sequence (DNA): TGTGCCAGCAGCTCCCGACAGGGCTGGAATCAGCCCCAGCATTTT.

The chain carries TRBV19 and TRBJ1-6; D may be TRBD1 (6 bases). Germline CDR1 reads LNHDA; CDR2 reads SQIVND (reference sequence). The V and J ends lost 4 bases and 15 bases respectively, with 13 bases between them. The CDR3 is made up of 12 amino acids. This chain's CDR3 is CASSTTGLRLHF. CDR3 sequence (DNA): TGTGCCAGTAGTACCACAGGGCTACGCCTCCACTTT.

This clone was counted between two and nine times. V usage is TRBV6-5 and J usage is TRBJ2-5; D is perhaps TRBD1 (5 bases). CDR1 is MNHEY and CDR2 is SVGAGI in the germline V gene. The CDR3 is 14 residues long. Trimming removed 2 bases from V and 4 bases from J, with 11 bases in between. The CDR3 region is CASSYGRGAETQYF. The CDR3 DNA follows: TGTGCCAGCAGTTACGGTAGGGGTGCAGAGACCCAGTACTTC.

The genes are TRBV9 and TRBJ1-1, with 7 positions matching TRBD1. With V trimmed by 2 bases and J by 6 bases, 7 bases remained unmatched. This CDR3 contains 14 residues. Per germline, CDR1 SGDLS and CDR2 YYNGEE. Written as DNA, the CDR3 is TGTGCCAGCAGCGTGAAAGACAGGGTTTCTGAAGCTTTCTTT. This translates into CASSVKDRVSEAFF.

The chain is built from TRBV5-1 and TRBJ2-1, with 8 positions matching TRBD1. Losses at the gene ends were 4 bases for V and 6 bases for J; bases not matched to a gene: 3. The CDR3 loop spans 13 amino acids. Per germline, CDR1 SGHRS and CDR2 YFSETQ. DNA for the CDR3: TGCGCCAGCAGCCTACAGGGGGGCAATGAGCAGTTCTTC. Translating gives CASSLQGGNEQFF.

The gene calls are TRBV4-2 and TRBJ2-7; TRBD2 aligns across 14 bases. V gave up 3 bases and J gave up 0 bases; unmatched junction bases: 4. The CDR3 has 17 residues. Germline V lookup: CDR1 LGHNA, CDR2 YNFKEQ. Here the CDR3 DNA reads TGTGCCAGCAGCCAGGAGACTAGCGGGGGGGCCTCCTACGAGCAGTACTTC. As protein: CASSQETSGGASYEQYF.

The J gene is TRBJ2-3, the V gene TRBV5-1, with TRBD1 identical over 7 bases. J gave up 2 bases and V 5 bases, and 5 bases lay outside the gene matches. The germline gives CDR1 SGHRS, CDR2 YFSETQ. The CDR3 has 14 amino acids. The CDR3 nucleotides are TGCGCCAGCAGATCGCAGGGGGACACAGATACGCAGTATTTT. Amino acids: CASRSQGDTDTQYF.

CDR3 coding DNA: TGTGCCACCAGCAGAGGAGGGGGCACTAATGAAAAACTGTTTTTT. Translating it yields CATSRGGGTNEKLFF. V usage is TRBV15 and J usage is TRBJ1-4, with 7 positions matching TRBD1. Losses at the gene ends were 1 base for V and 2 bases for J; bases not matched to a gene: 1. The CDR3 is 15 residues long. Germline V CDR1 and CDR2: LNHNV, YYDKDF (reference sequence).

A single count supports this clone. This chain links TRBV7-9 with TRBJ2-5; 9 bases are a match to TRBD1. The J call may not be correct, given that the DNA end is closer to TRBJ2-7. CDR1 and CDR2 from the germline V gene are SEHNR and FQNEAQ (reference sequence). The CDR3 contains 15 residues. The CDR3 region is CASSLAGTGSYEQYF. The CDR3 DNA follows: TGTGCCAGCAGCTTAGCGGGGACAGGGTCCTACGAGCAGTACTTC.

The chain links TRBV11-2 to TRBJ2-1; 9 positions agree with TRBD2. CDR3 size: 17 residues. Germline CDR1 SGHAT, CDR2 FQNNGV. The J segment lost 6 bases and the V segment lost 1 base, leaving 10 bases of the junction unmatched. CDR3 amino acids: CASSLGSAGGAFNEQFF. The CDR3, as DNA: TGTGCCAGCAGCTTAGGAAGTGCGGGGGGGGCTTTCAATGAGCAGTTCTTC.

This CDR3 is CASSLETKNIQYF. The CDR3, as DNA: TGTGCCAGCAGCTTAGAAACAAAAAACATTCAGTACTTC. The V gene is TRBV7-9, the J gene TRBJ2-4; D is ambiguous. The germline CDR1 and CDR2 sequences are SEHNR and FQNEAQ (reference sequence). V lost 1 base and J lost 4, with 5 bases in between. The CDR3 consists of 13 residues.